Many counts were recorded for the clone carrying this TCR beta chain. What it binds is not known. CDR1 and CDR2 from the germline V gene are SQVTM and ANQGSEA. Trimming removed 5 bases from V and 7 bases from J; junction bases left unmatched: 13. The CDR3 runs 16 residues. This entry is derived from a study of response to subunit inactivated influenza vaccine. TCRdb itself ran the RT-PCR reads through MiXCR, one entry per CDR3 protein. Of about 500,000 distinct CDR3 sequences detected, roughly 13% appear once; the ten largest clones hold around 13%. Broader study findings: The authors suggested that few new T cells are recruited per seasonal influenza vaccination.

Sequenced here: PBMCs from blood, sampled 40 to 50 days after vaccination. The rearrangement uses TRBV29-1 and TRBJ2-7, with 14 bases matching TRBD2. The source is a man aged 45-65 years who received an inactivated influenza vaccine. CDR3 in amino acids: CSVSPQGLAGVGEQYF. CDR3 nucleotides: TGCAGCGTTTCCCCACAGGGACTAGCGGGAGTGGGTGAGCAGTACTTC.